What follows are 11 T cell receptor beta chains derived from one specimen sequenced in a study of blood T cell repertoires in COVID-19. Measured with immunoSEQ multiplex PCR; TCRdb has only the in-frame clones, and not every one. The data contain 100,000 or so clones, around 80% of them singletons. Sequencing was done on a sample of peripheral blood. The receptors were sampled from a man in his sixties with active or convalescent COVID-19.

The chain combines TRBV4-1 with TRBJ2-5; D possibly corresponds to TRBD1 (6 bases). From germline, CDR1 is MGHRA and CDR2 YSYEKL. V lost 2 bases to trimming and J lost 1 base, with 17 bases between them. This CDR3 is 17 amino acids long. The chain's CDR3 is CASSQYFKTGTQETQYF. DNA for the CDR3: TGCGCCAGCAGCCAATATTTTAAGACAGGTACCCAAGAGACCCAGTACTTC.

This clone was recorded a few times. This sequence joins TRBV12-5 and TRBJ2-5; possible D gene TRBD2, 5 bases. From germline, CDR1 is LGHNT and CDR2 FRNRAP. V gave up 7 bases and J gave up 3 bases, with 12 bases separating them. There are 13 residues in the CDR3. The CDR3 region is CASAPPGKETQYF. The CDR3 DNA is TGTGCTAGTGCCCCCCCGGGGAAAGAGACCCAGTACTTC.

This clone was observed a few times. CDR3 nucleotides: TGTGCCACCAGGGCAGCTCCTCACAGGGGCCATGGGGCGAGCTCCTACGAGCAGTACTTC. Translating it yields CATRAAPHRGHGASSYEQYF. V is TRBV24-1 and J is TRBJ2-7; 7 positions agree with TRBD1. Germline CDR1 and CDR2: KGHDR and SFDVKD. This CDR3 is built from 20 residues. The junction had 23 bases not matched to a gene; V was cut back by 7 bases and J by 0 bases.

Worth noting for this clone: This may be a read error: a much more frequent sequence differs by one nucleotide. The chain has TRBV6-6 and TRBJ2-1; 15 bases align to TRBD2. J was trimmed by 7 bases and V by 4 bases; bases with no gene match: 2. This CDR3 spans 15 amino acids. The germline gives CDR1 MNHNY, CDR2 SVGAGI (reference sequence). CDR3 nucleotide sequence: TGTGCCAGCAGTTCGGGACTAGCGGGAGGAAATGAGCAGTTCTTC. Encoded protein: CASSSGLAGGNEQFF.

The chain carries TRBV12-5 and TRBJ1-5; 7 nucleotides match TRBD1. CDR3 length: 12 residues. The germline gives CDR1 LGHNT, CDR2 FRNRAP. Trimming took 6 bases from V and 7 from J; bases not matched to a gene: 3. CDR3 nucleotides: TGTGCTAGTGGCGACAGGGTGCAGCCCCAGCATTTT. Protein: CASGDRVQPQHF.

The chain uses TRBV28 and TRBJ1-2; 10 positions match TRBD1. Germline values: CDR1 MDHEN, CDR2 SYDVKM. The CDR3 extends over 13 amino acids. The ends lost 8 bases at V and 8 bases at J; junction bases unmatched: 8. The CDR3 DNA reads TGTGCCAGCGGACTGACAGGGGGCGACGGCTACACCTTC. This translates into CASGLTGGDGYTF.

The V and J genes are TRBV7-9 and TRBJ1-2; 8 bases align to TRBD1. This CDR3 contains 15 residues. After removal of 5 bases from V and 4 bases from J, the junction contained 9 bases not matched to a gene. Per germline, CDR1 SEHNR and CDR2 FQNEAQ (reference sequence). Here the CDR3 reads CASSQFDRGGYGYTF. CDR3 bases: TGTGCCAGCAGCCAATTCGACAGGGGAGGCTATGGCTACACCTTC. Full variable domain (remainder filled in from reference TRBV7-9 and TRBJ1-2): DTGVSQNPRHKITKRGQNVTFRCDPISEHNRLYWYRQTLGQGPEFLTYFQNEAQLEKSRLLSDRFSAERPKGSFSTLEIQRTEQGDSAMYLCASSQFDRGGYGYTFGSGTRLTVV.

V and J are TRBV18 and TRBJ1-3; D call uncertain. Deletions cut 3 bases from V and 6 bases from J, with 9 bases between. The CDR3 spans 13 residues. The germline gives CDR1 KGHSH, CDR2 LQKENI. CDR3 nucleotide sequence: TGTGCCAGCTCACCCGGTTCCGTAAACACCATATATTTT. Its translation is CASSPGSVNTIYF.

The chain joins TRBV7-2 to TRBJ2-7; 11 bases align to TRBD2. The CDR3 contains 13 residues. V shed 4 bases, J shed 9 bases, and the junction held 5 bases outside the gene matches. CDR1 and CDR2 from the germline V gene are SGHTA and FQGNSA. The CDR3 reads CASSSGTSGGQYF. The CDR3, as DNA: TGTGCCAGCAGCTCCGGGACTAGCGGCGGGCAGTACTTC.

This chain links TRBV7-9 with TRBJ1-4; no clear D gene. V was cut by 1 base and J by 2 bases, with 8 bases left in between. CDR3 length: 15 residues. Germline V gives CDR1 SEHNR, CDR2 FQNEAQ (reference sequence). Here the CDR3 reads CASSLGSYTNEKLFF. The DNA of the CDR3 is TGTGCCAGCAGCTTAGGCAGTTACACTAATGAAAAACTGTTTTTT. Based on the CDR3 plus reference TRBV7-9 and TRBJ1-4, the full variable domain is DTGVSQNPRHKITKRGQNVTFRCDPISEHNRLYWYRQTLGQGPEFLTYFQNEAQLEKSRLLSDRFSAERPKGSFSTLEIQRTEQGDSAMYLCASSLGSYTNEKLFFGSGTQLSVL.

The V call is TRBV27, the J call TRBJ1-6; D unresolved. Trimming left V 5 bases short and J 2 bases short, with 4 bases between. The CDR3 covers 13 residues. Germline-derived CDR1 and CDR2 are MNHEY and SMNVEV (reference sequence). For the CDR3, the DNA is TGTGCCAGCAGTGCGACCTATAATTCACCCCTCCACTTT. Its protein is CASSATYNSPLHF.